These 28 T cell receptor beta chains share one sample of origin, sequenced in a study of blood T cell repertoires in COVID-19. Clones were sequenced by immunoSEQ multiplex PCR, and TCRdb holds only the in-frame ones, with some missing. This sample has 150,000 to 200,000 clones, with over 75% found just once. Sequencing was done on a sample of peripheral blood. These receptors came from a human donor with active or convalescent COVID-19. The donor label of this sample is uncertain.

The J gene is TRBJ2-4, the V gene TRBV9, with a weak D call TRBD1 (8 bases). This CDR3 spans 14 amino acids. V shed 0 bases and J shed 7 bases, with 11 bases lying between them. CDR1 and CDR2 (germline): SGDLS, YYNGEE. In nucleotides, the CDR3 is TGTGCCAGCAGCGTAGAACAGGGGGGGAACATTCAGTACTTC. Translated: CASSVEQGGNIQYF.

This chain joins TRBV25-1 and TRBJ1-1; D is ambiguous. Germline CDR1 MGHDK, CDR2 SYGVNS. V gave up 3 bases and J gave up 1 base, with 12 bases separating them. The CDR3 totals 15 residues. CDR3 coding DNA: TGTGCCAGCAGTGAGGGTCCGAGGGCGAACACTGAAGCTTTCTTT. It encodes CASSEGPRANTEAFF.

The sample holds one count of this clone. The genes are TRBV19 and TRBJ1-6, with no clear D. This CDR3 spans 16 amino acids. The V gene's germline CDR1 is LNHDA and CDR2 SQIVND (reference sequence). The V end lost 3 bases, the J end lost 2 bases, and 11 bases lay between the germline ends. The CDR3 sequence is CASSIRHPTYNSPLHF. Written as DNA, the CDR3 is TGTGCCAGTAGTATTCGACACCCAACCTATAATTCACCCCTCCACTTT. The whole variable domain, remainder taken from reference TRBV19 and TRBJ1-6, is DGGITQSPKYLFRKEGQNVTLSCEQNLNHDAMYWYRQDPGQGLRLIYYSQIVNDFQKGDIAEGYSVSREKKESFPLTVTSAQKNPTAFYLCASSIRHPTYNSPLHFGNGTRLTVT.

The rearrangement links TRBV27 to TRBJ2-5, with 7 nucleotides matching TRBD1. Trimming removed 6 bases from V and 6 bases from J; junction bases left unmatched: 13. This CDR3 is 15 amino acids long. CDR1 MNHEY and CDR2 SMNVEV come from the germline V gene (reference sequence). The CDR3 region is CASRKGTANTKTQYF. The DNA of the CDR3 is TGTGCCAGCAGGAAAGGGACAGCGAATACGAAGACCCAGTACTTC.

There are a few counts of this clone. This rearrangement joins TRBV7-2 to TRBJ2-3; possibly TRBD2 for D (7 bases). Per the germline V gene, CDR1 is SGHTA and CDR2 is FQGNSA. This CDR3 is built from 16 residues. Trimming cost V 3 bases and J 3 bases, with 16 bases left between them. The CDR3 loop reads CASSLLGGGRTDTQYF. CDR3 coding DNA: TGTGCCAGCAGCTTGTTAGGGGGGGGCAGGACAGATACGCAGTATTTT.

The V and J genes are TRBV6-5 and TRBJ2-5; D perhaps matches TRBD1 (8 bases). Germline V CDR1 and CDR2: MNHEY, SVGAGI. This CDR3 spans 15 amino acids. The ends were cut back, 6 bases at V and 4 bases at J, with 18 bases in the middle. The CDR3 loop reads CASSTGGVGAETQYF. CDR3 sequence (DNA): TGTGCCAGCAGCACAGGGGGGGTAGGGGCAGAGACCCAGTACTTC.

This chain joins TRBV18 and TRBJ2-7; D unclear. Germline V lookup: CDR1 KGHSH, CDR2 LQKENI. The V end was cut by 2 bases, the J end by 2 bases, with 10 bases between. This CDR3 region has 14 residues. The CDR3 bases are TGTGCCAGCTCACCATTGGGCAGAACCTACGAGCAGTACTTC. Protein sequence: CASSPLGRTYEQYF.

The chain employs TRBV7-8 and TRBJ2-3; maybe TRBD1 (6 bases). CDR1 is SGHVS and CDR2 is FQNEAQ in the germline V gene. The CDR3 is 14 amino acids. The V end was cut by 3 bases, the J end by 4 bases, with 11 bases between. In DNA form, the CDR3 reads TGTGCCAGCAGCTTTTCCAGGGGCGCAGATACGCAGTATTTT. Translating it yields CASSFSRGADTQYF.

The chain carries TRBV7-3 and TRBJ2-5; D may be TRBD2 (5 bases). Deletions cut 0 bases from V and 3 bases from J, with 5 bases between. There are 13 residues in the CDR3. Germline assignment: CDR1 SGHTA and CDR2 FQGTGA. CDR3 DNA sequence: TGTGCCAGCAGCTTAACGCGGGAAGAGACCCAGTACTTC. As protein: CASSLTREETQYF.

The chain employs TRBV6-5 and TRBJ2-2; 7 nucleotides agree with TRBD2. Trimming at V came to 5 bases and at J to 6 bases, leaving 9 bases not matched to a gene. The CDR3 is made up of 15 amino acids. Looked up from germline, CDR1 is MNHEY and CDR2 is SVGAGI. DNA for the CDR3: TGTGCCAGCAGTCCCGGACTAGTGCGGGCCGGGGAGCTGTTTTTT. Amino acids: CASSPGLVRAGELFF.

The genes are TRBV20-1 and TRBJ2-7, with 10 positions matching TRBD1. Germline V gene data show CDR1 as DFQATT and CDR2 as SNEGSKA (reference sequence). V shed 5 bases, J shed 2 bases, and the junction held 6 bases outside the gene matches. The CDR3 contains 14 residues. The CDR3 DNA is TGCAGTGCTTGTGGGACAGGGGAACCCTACGAGCAGTACTTC. Protein: CSACGTGEPYEQYF.

The V gene is TRBV4-1, the J gene TRBJ2-7, with D perhaps TRBD1 (7 bases). The CDR3 extends over 15 amino acids. In germline, CDR1 is MGHRA, CDR2 YSYEKL. Trimming shortened V by 4 bases and J by 0 bases, and 13 bases separated the two germline ends. The chain's CDR3 is CASSRGGDSSYEQYF. As DNA, the CDR3 is TGCGCCAGCAGCCGCGGAGGGGACAGCTCCTACGAGCAGTACTTC.

This chain links TRBV6-5 with TRBJ2-7; 7 bases align to TRBD1. Germline loops: CDR1 MNHEY, CDR2 SVGAGI. V gave up 4 bases and J gave up 1 base; unmatched junction bases: 4. The CDR3 is 14 residues long. CDR3 in amino acids: CASSSPGQSYEQYF. DNA of the CDR3: TGTGCCAGCAGTTCTCCGGGACAGTCCTACGAGCAGTACTTC.

V gene TRBV3-1 (or the pseudogene TRBV3-2) combines with J gene TRBJ1-2; no definite D call. Germline lookup yields CDR1 LGHDT and CDR2 YNNKEL (reference sequence). The CDR3 contains 11 residues. Between the trimmed V and J ends, which lost 2 bases and 8 bases, there was a span of 6 bases. The CDR3 DNA sequence: TGTGCCAGCAGCCAAACCGGGGGCTACACCTTC. As protein: CASSQTGGYTF.

The chain links TRBV6-1 to TRBJ2-7, with 9 bases fitting TRBD1. Germline-derived CDR1 and CDR2 are MNHNS and SASEGT. V gave up 3 bases and J gave up 4 bases; unmatched junction bases: 13. The CDR3 runs 17 residues. CDR3 region: CASSEPRRGQGFYEQYF. Here the CDR3 DNA reads TGTGCCAGCAGTGAGCCCCGGCGGGGACAGGGATTTTACGAGCAGTACTTC.

The V gene is TRBV12-5, the J gene TRBJ2-5, with TRBD2 matching 7 bases. V was pared by 7 bases and J by 5 bases, with 13 bases of the junction left unmatched. The CDR3 length is 15 residues. Germline V CDR1 and CDR2: LGHNT, FRNRAP. The CDR3 bases are TGTGCTAGTGCCGATACGGGAGGTGATTCGGAGACCCAGTACTTC. Protein sequence: CASADTGGDSETQYF.

The J gene is TRBJ1-1, the V gene TRBV6-5; the D gene is possibly TRBD1 (6 bases). V was pared by 0 bases and J by 9 bases, with 17 bases between. Germline V gene sequence: CDR1 MNHEY, CDR2 SVGAGI. The CDR3 has 15 amino acids. In nucleotides, the CDR3 is TGTGCCAGCAGTTACTCGGGGGCAGGGGCAGGTAAAGCTTTCTTT. Protein sequence: CASSYSGAGAGKAFF.

V gene TRBV6-6 combines with J gene TRBJ1-1; D may be TRBD1 (6 bases). CDR3 length equals 13 residues. V lost 0 bases to trimming and J lost 5 bases, with 7 bases between them. CDR1 is MNHNY, CDR2 SVGAGI, per germline (reference sequence). The chain's CDR3 is CASSYSQGTEAFF. CDR3 in DNA: TGTGCCAGCAGTTACTCGCAGGGGACTGAAGCTTTCTTT.

J is TRBJ1-1 and V is TRBV28; possible D gene TRBD1, 6 bases. CDR3 size: 13 residues. Germline V gene sequence: CDR1 MDHEN, CDR2 SYDVKM. V lost 2 bases and J 4 bases, leaving 8 bases between the germline ends. The CDR3 DNA reads as TGTGCCAGCAGTTTACAGGGGTCCACTGAAGCTTTCTTT. It translates to CASSLQGSTEAFF.

The chain recombines TRBV3-1 (or the pseudogene TRBV3-2) with TRBJ2-2; D ambiguous. Germline V gene sequence: CDR1 LGHDT, CDR2 YNNKEL (reference sequence). V was shortened by 2 bases and J by 3 bases, with 7 bases between the two germline ends. The CDR3 extends over 14 amino acids. The CDR3 region has the DNA TGTGCCAGCAGCCAAAGCCCTTACACCGGGGAGCTGTTTTTT. It translates to CASSQSPYTGELFF.

CDR3 nucleotide sequence: TGCGCCAGCAGGGGTACAGCCTCAACTAACTATGGCTACACCTTC. This gives the protein CASRGTASTNYGYTF. This chain uses TRBV5-1 with TRBJ1-2; D is unclear. This CDR3 is 15 amino acids long. Deletions cut 5 bases from V and 0 bases from J, with 14 bases between. Germline lookup yields CDR1 SGHRS and CDR2 YFSETQ. Full variable domain (remainder filled in from reference TRBV5-1 and TRBJ1-2): KAGVTQTPRYLIKTRGQQVTLSCSPISGHRSVSWYQQTPGQGLQFLFEYFSETQRNKGNFPGRFSGRQFSNSRSEMNVSTLELGDSALYLCASRGTASTNYGYTFGSGTRLTVV.

A few counts support this clone. The V and J genes are TRBV5-1 and TRBJ1-6; D is unclear. V lost 6 bases and J 7 bases, leaving 11 bases between the germline ends. The germline gives CDR1 SGHRS, CDR2 YFSETQ. The CDR3 covers 13 residues. CDR3: CASNAGSNSPLHF. The CDR3 coding sequence is TGCGCCAGCAATGCAGGCTCGAATTCACCCCTCCACTTT.

CDR3 region: CASSLEGRGNGYTF. The CDR3 DNA is TGCGCCAGCAGCTTGGAGGGCCGGGGAAATGGCTACACCTTC. V usage is TRBV5-1 and J usage is TRBJ1-2; D gene unclear. CDR3 length equals 14 residues. Germline V gene data show CDR1 as SGHRS and CDR2 as YFSETQ. Trimming removed 0 bases at V and 6 bases at J, with 12 bases between. The full variable domain, its missing parts supplied by reference TRBV5-1 and TRBJ1-2, is KAGVTQTPRYLIKTRGQQVTLSCSPISGHRSVSWYQQTPGQGLQFLFEYFSETQRNKGNFPGRFSGRQFSNSRSEMNVSTLELGDSALYLCASSLEGRGNGYTFGSGTRLTVV.

The chain uses TRBV6-4 and TRBJ2-1; D may be TRBD2 (6 bases). Germline lookup yields CDR1 MRHNA and CDR2 SNTAGT. This CDR3 has 15 amino acids. Trimming removed 3 bases from V and 1 base from J, with 10 bases in between. CDR3 nucleotide sequence: TGTGCCAGCAGTGAGAAGGGAGGATCCTACAATGAGCAGTTCTTC. This encodes CASSEKGGSYNEQFF.

This chain uses TRBV5-6 with TRBJ1-4; no reliable D call. Per the germline V gene, CDR1 is SGHDT and CDR2 is YYEEEE. V was pared by 2 bases and J by 5 bases, with 7 bases between. The CDR3 spans 13 residues. CDR3 DNA sequence: TGTGCCAGCAGCTTTGGCCAAAATGAAAAACTGTTTTTT. Translation: CASSFGQNEKLFF.

This clone was observed a few times. The chain is built from TRBV6-2 or TRBV6-3 and TRBJ2-2, with TRBD2 as a possible D gene (5 bases). Germline-derived CDR1 and CDR2 are MNHEY and SVGEGT. The CDR3 runs to 12 residues. V lost 4 bases to trimming and J lost 7 bases, with 7 bases between them. As DNA, the CDR3 is TGTGCCAGCAGTTGGACTGGCGGGGAGCTGTTTTTT. Its protein product is CASSWTGGELFF.

This chain uses TRBV29-1 with TRBJ2-1; 13 bases map to TRBD2. Germline assignment: CDR1 SQVTM and CDR2 ANQGSEA. With V trimmed by 4 bases and J by 5 bases, 11 bases remained unmatched. CDR3 size: 17 residues. The chain's CDR3 is CSVVLAGGGAWNNEQFF. The CDR3 coding sequence is TGCAGCGTTGTACTAGCGGGAGGGGGGGCTTGGAACAATGAGCAGTTCTTC.

This chain joins TRBV2 and TRBJ1-5, with 9 nucleotides matching TRBD1. CDR1 and CDR2 from the germline V gene are SNHLY and FYNNEI. The CDR3 is 15 amino acids. With 6 bases clipped from V and 8 bases from J, the junction kept 11 bases outside the gene matches. The CDR3 loop reads CASSSGTGLSEPQHF. The CDR3 bases are TGTGCCAGCAGCTCCGGGACAGGGTTGTCGGAGCCCCAGCATTTT.